A single T cell receptor beta chain is shown here with its context. Its target is unknown. This record belongs to a study of T cell responses to AZD1222 COVID-19 vaccine. Notes on the study in general: Just six AZD1222 recipients were seropositive at baseline. There were repertoire samples only from the period after the peak T cell response.

The CDR3 has 16 amino acids. The germline CDR1 and CDR2 sequences are MGHRA and YSYEKL. V was shortened by 4 bases and J by 5 bases, with 20 bases between the two germline ends. Measured with immunoSEQ multiplex PCR; TCRdb has only the in-frame clones, and not every one. The sample consists of 150,000 or so clones, roughly four fifths of them appearing once. The V call is TRBV4-1, the J call TRBJ1-1, with D unresolved. The source was peripheral blood, collected on day 0 of MenACWY control vaccination. The source is an adult in good health. DNA for the CDR3: TGCGCCAGCAGCCCCTTTTTAGCGGACGGACTGACTGAAGCTTTCTTT. It yields the protein CASSPFLADGLTEAFF.